This T cell receptor (beta chain) was obtained from a study of blood T cell repertoires in COVID-19. Whole-study context: The origin of the acute and convalescent COVID-19 samples was the United States, Italy and Spain. T cells, B-cell-depleted T cells, or PBMCs provided the cDNA or gDNA that served as material.

The protocol was immunoSEQ multiplex PCR, while the TCRdb copy is restricted to in-frame clones and leaves out a portion. Of about 120,000 clones listed, about 89% are singletons. The sequencing sample was made of peripheral blood. The origin of this receptor is a human donor with acute or convalescent COVID-19. The donor label of this sample is uncertain.

Here the CDR3 DNA reads TGTGCCAGCAGCCCGGGGACAGGCGGTAATCAGCCCCAGCATTTT. Amino acid sequence: CASSPGTGGNQPQHF. V usage is TRBV4-2 and J usage is TRBJ1-5, with 8 bases identical to TRBD1. V lost 4 bases, J lost 4 bases, and 6 bases stayed unmatched. CDR3 length: 15 amino acids. Germline V gene data show CDR1 as LGHNA and CDR2 as YNFKEQ.